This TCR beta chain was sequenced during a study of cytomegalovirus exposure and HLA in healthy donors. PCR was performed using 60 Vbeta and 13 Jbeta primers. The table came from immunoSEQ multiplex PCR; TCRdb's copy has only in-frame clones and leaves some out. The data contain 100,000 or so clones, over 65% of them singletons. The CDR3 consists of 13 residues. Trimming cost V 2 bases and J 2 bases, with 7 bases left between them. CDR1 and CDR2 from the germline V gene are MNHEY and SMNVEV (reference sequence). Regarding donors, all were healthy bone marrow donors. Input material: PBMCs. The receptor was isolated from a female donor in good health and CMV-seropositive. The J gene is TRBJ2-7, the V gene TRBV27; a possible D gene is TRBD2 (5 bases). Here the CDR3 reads CASSLPGTYEQYF. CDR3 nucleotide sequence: TGTGCCAGCAGTTTACCCGGGACCTACGAGCAGTACTTC.